This T cell receptor beta chain was sequenced during a study of CD8+ T cells in alopecia areata. The CDR3 is 14 residues long. CDR1 and CDR2 (germline): SEHNR, FQNEAQ (reference sequence). Trimming took off 6 bases at V and 1 base at J, with 12 bases between the two ends. A remark on this clone: Its specificity is not known.

RNA extraction and reverse transcription yielded cDNA as sequencing template. Generated by immunoSEQ multiplex PCR, the TCRdb table keeps only in-frame clones and is missing some. This table has about 37,000 clones, over 50% appearing once. Once sorted, CD4+ cells from four or five patients yielded CD25+CD127- cells. Obtained from alopecia areata patients were lesional scalp punch biopsies along with peripheral blood. Findings and caveats of the study: Sequenced scalp T cells also include alphabeta T cells resident in normal skin.

J is TRBJ1-1 and V is TRBV7-9; D not resolved. Sequenced: CD4+ Tregs sorted from blood. This TCR came from a human donor with alopecia areata. This chain's CDR3 is CASSYGAPNTEAFF. The DNA of the CDR3 is TGTGCCAGCAGTTACGGCGCACCGAACACTGAAGCTTTCTTT.